One sample yielded the 16 T cell receptor beta chains listed below, sequenced in a study of T cell responses to AZD1222 COVID-19 vaccine. This table comes from immunoSEQ multiplex PCR, and its TCRdb copy is limited to in-frame clones, with some not included. In the table there are 100,000 to 150,000 clones, around 90% of which are singletons. The sequenced sample was peripheral blood, obtained 28 days after the second AZD1222 dose. These receptors all stem from an adult who received the AZD1222 COVID-19 vaccine.

The V and J genes are TRBV7-9 and TRBJ1-1, with no clear D. The CDR3 extends over 12 amino acids. Trimming removed 1 base at V and 5 bases at J, with 5 bases between. The germline V gene encodes CDR1 SEHNR and CDR2 FQNEAQ (reference sequence). Here the CDR3 reads CASSLGWTEAFF. The CDR3 nucleotides read TGTGCCAGCAGCTTAGGATGGACTGAAGCTTTCTTT.

This chain connects TRBV12-3 or TRBV12-4 to TRBJ1-2; maybe TRBD1 (6 bases). With 5 bases removed from V and 2 bases from J, the gap between germline ends came to 9 bases. The CDR3 length is 13 residues. The CDR3 DNA reads as TGTGCCAGCAGTGGGGGCAGCAACTATGGCTACACCTTC. Residues: CASSGGSNYGYTF.

V is TRBV3-1 (or the pseudogene TRBV3-2) and J is TRBJ1-3; D remains unclear. V was cut by 3 bases and J by 2 bases, with 11 bases left in between. The CDR3 extends over 15 amino acids. The germline V gene encodes CDR1 LGHDT and CDR2 YNNKEL (reference sequence). CDR3 amino acids: CASSQYGVTGNTIYF. As DNA, the CDR3 is TGTGCCAGCAGCCAGTATGGAGTCACTGGAAACACCATATATTTT.

This chain connects TRBV10-1 to TRBJ2-2; TRBD1 matches at 10 bases. Trimming cost V 6 bases and J 3 bases; bases outside gene matches: 4. This CDR3 comprises 15 residues. CDR1 WNHNN and CDR2 SYGVQD come from the germline V gene (reference sequence). Here the CDR3 DNA reads TGCGCCAGCAGCTCGGGGACAGGGGACACCGGGGAGCTGTTTTTT. Its translation is CASSSGTGDTGELFF.

This rearrangement joins TRBV12-3 or TRBV12-4 to TRBJ1-6; no clear D gene. Trimming removed 5 bases from V and 7 bases from J, with 6 bases in between. The CDR3 consists of 12 residues. This chain's CDR3 is CASSQGNSPLHF. The CDR3 region has the DNA TGTGCCAGCAGTCAAGGCAATTCACCCCTCCACTTT.

The V call is TRBV7-3, the J call TRBJ1-2, with 7 nucleotides matching TRBD1. CDR3 length equals 12 residues. The junction had 5 bases not matched to a gene; V was cut back by 6 bases and J by 7 bases. In germline, CDR1 is SGHTA, CDR2 FQGTGA. CDR3 bases: TGTGCCAGCAGTTTGACAGGGCTTGGCTACACCTTC. Its protein is CASSLTGLGYTF.

This chain connects TRBV30 to TRBJ2-4; weak D call: TRBD2 (5 bases). Germline assignment: CDR1 GTSNPN and CDR2 SVGIG (reference sequence). V was clipped by 8 bases and J by 1 base, with 21 bases between them. CDR3 length: 16 residues. The CDR3 sequence: CATGNAGILAKNIQYF. The DNA for the CDR3 is TGTGCCACTGGAAACGCGGGTATCCTCGCCAAAAACATTCAGTACTTC.

The V gene is TRBV2, the J gene TRBJ1-6; 9 positions match TRBD1. This CDR3 has 15 amino acids. The ends lost 2 bases at V and 10 bases at J; junction bases unmatched: 6. Germline loops: CDR1 SNHLY, CDR2 FYNNEI. CDR3 region: CASSESGTGYSPLHF. As DNA, the CDR3 is TGTGCCAGCAGTGAAAGCGGGACAGGGTACTCACCCCTCCACTTT.

The chain is built from TRBV2 and TRBJ1-1; D gene ambiguous. This CDR3 comprises 13 residues. Trimming took 6 bases from V and 9 from J, leaving 17 bases between them. The germline V gene has CDR1 SNHLY and CDR2 FYNNEI. DNA of the CDR3: TGTGCCAGCAGCTCTTCGACTGCGCGACAAGCTTTCTTT. This encodes CASSSSTARQAFF.

The chain links TRBV18 to TRBJ2-5; 8 nucleotides line up with TRBD1. Germline CDR1 KGHSH, CDR2 LQKENI. V lost 2 bases, J lost 5 bases, and 1 base stayed unmatched. This CDR3 contains 13 residues. The CDR3 region has the DNA TGTGCCAGCTCACCAAGGGACAGGGAGACCCAGTACTTC. The encoded protein is CASSPRDRETQYF.

This clone appeared once. V gene TRBV19 combines with J gene TRBJ2-5; TRBD2 matches at 12 bases. This CDR3 contains 16 residues. Germline trimming cut 5 bases from V and 1 base from J; bases unmatched to any gene: 5. Germline lookup yields CDR1 LNHDA and CDR2 SQIVND (reference sequence). CDR3 amino acids: CASSSLAGGFQETQYF. DNA of the CDR3: TGTGCCAGTAGTTCGCTAGCGGGGGGGTTCCAAGAGACCCAGTACTTC.

V gene TRBV18 combines with J gene TRBJ1-5, with D tentatively TRBD1 (6 bases). The CDR3 loop spans 16 amino acids. Germline CDR1 reads KGHSH; CDR2 reads LQKENI. V lost 6 bases, J lost 5 bases, and 20 bases lay in between. The CDR3 spells CASSPVGARGDQPQHF. DNA of the CDR3: TGTGCCAGCTCTCCCGTGGGGGCCAGGGGTGATCAGCCCCAGCATTTT.

The V call is TRBV2, the J call TRBJ1-4; D possibly corresponds to TRBD1 (6 bases). The germline V gene encodes CDR1 SNHLY and CDR2 FYNNEI. The CDR3 runs 12 residues. V was pared by 8 bases and J by 16 bases, with 20 bases between. For the CDR3, the DNA is TGTGCCAGCCGCCTTCTCGGGACAAATACGTTTTTT. As protein: CASRLLGTNTFF.

The gene calls are TRBV12-3 or TRBV12-4 and TRBJ1-6; no firm D call. The CDR3 has 12 residues. The V and J ends lost 6 bases and 9 bases respectively, with 9 bases between them. The CDR3 loop reads CASRAMGSPLHF. In nucleotides, the CDR3 is TGTGCCAGCAGGGCCATGGGTTCACCCCTCCACTTT.

The chain recombines TRBV9 with TRBJ1-5; 10 nucleotides match TRBD1. Germline V gene sequence: CDR1 SGDLS, CDR2 YYNGEE. The V gene end was trimmed by 4 bases and the J gene end by 4 bases; junction bases not matched to a gene: 8. CDR3 length: 16 amino acids. CDR3 DNA: TGTGCCAGCAGCCCCGGGACAGGGGCCCTTAATCAGCCCCAGCATTTT. Amino acid sequence: CASSPGTGALNQPQHF.

The chain couples TRBV2 to TRBJ1-6; 9 bases are a match to TRBD1. V shed 1 base and J 10 bases; nucleotides not matched to a gene: 2. This CDR3 is built from 14 residues. Germline assignment: CDR1 SNHLY and CDR2 FYNNEI. This CDR3 reads CASSEGTGVSPLHF. In DNA form, the CDR3 reads TGTGCCAGCAGTGAAGGGACAGGGGTCTCACCCCTCCACTTT.